The 5 T cell receptor beta chains reported below all come from one sample, sequenced in a study of T cell repertoires in aging, cancer and after chemotherapy. Multiplex touch-down PCR with TRB-A/B primers amplified rearranged V-D-J TRB sequences. TCRdb ran MiXCR on the multiplex PCR reads and lists one entry per CDR3 protein. Of some 2,000 distinct CDR3 sequences in the sample, over 20% were seen once. Peripheral blood genomic DNA, not sorted cells or RNA, was the template. Material: blood. All receptors come from a human donor with a solid tumor.

This clonotype was observed a few times. The chain carries TRBV7-2 and TRBJ2-5, with D uncertain. CDR1 and CDR2 from the germline V gene are SGHTA and FQGNSA. V was trimmed by 4 bases and J by 8 bases, leaving 8 bases between them. The CDR3 length is 11 residues. In DNA form, the CDR3 reads TGTGCCAGCAGCTATGGTGGAACCCAGTACTTC. Its protein is CASSYGGTQYF. Full variable domain (remainder filled in from reference TRBV7-2 and TRBJ2-5): GAGVSQSPSNKVTEKGKDVELRCDPISGHTALYWYRQSLGQGLEFLIYFQGNSAPDKSGLPSDRFSAERTGGSVSTLTIQRTQQEDSAVYLCASSYGGTQYFGPGTRLLVL.

This sequence joins TRBV12-5 and TRBJ2-3, with D possibly being TRBD1 (5 bases). Germline V gene lookup returns CDR1 LGHNT and CDR2 FRNRAP. V was clipped by 5 bases and J by 4 bases, with 10 bases between them. The CDR3 spans 13 residues. The CDR3 DNA follows: TGTGCTAGTGGTCCCTCAGGGCCAGATACGCAGTATTTT. Protein sequence: CASGPSGPDTQYF.

Relative to its sample, this clonotype is medium-sized. The rearrangement uses TRBV18 and TRBJ1-5; the D is unclear. Germline-derived CDR1 and CDR2 are KGHSH and LQKENI. This CDR3 contains 16 residues. V lost 2 bases and J 4 bases, leaving 15 bases between the germline ends. The CDR3 bases are TGTGCCAGCTCACCAGTGGGAGGCACGGGGAATCAGCCCCAGCATTTT. Translating gives CASSPVGGTGNQPQHF.

The table lists this clonotype with a count of one. The chain joins TRBV30 to TRBJ2-3; 8 positions match TRBD2. In germline, CDR1 is GTSNPN, CDR2 SVGIG (reference sequence). After removal of 8 bases from V and 4 bases from J, the junction contained 17 bases not matched to a gene. The CDR3 length is 16 residues. CDR3 loop: CASSAHSGTLPDTQYF. The DNA for the CDR3 is TGTGCCAGCAGCGCCCATAGCGGGACTCTCCCAGATACGCAGTATTTT.

This clonotype is labeled medium-sized (0.01 to 0.1%). The rearrangement uses TRBV7-6 and TRBJ2-3, with 9 bases lining up with TRBD2. Looked up from germline, CDR1 is SGHVS and CDR2 is FNYEAQ. Trimming cost V 5 bases and J 4 bases; bases outside gene matches: 10. The CDR3 has 16 residues. The CDR3 region has the DNA TGTGCCAGCAGCCTAACGGAGGCGGGAGGGGCAGATACGCAGTATTTT. Its protein is CASSLTEAGGADTQYF. The variable domain in full, with the rest retrieved from reference TRBV7-6 and TRBJ2-3, is GAGVSQSPRYKVTKRGQDVALRCDPISGHVSLYWYRQALGQGPEFLTYFNYEAQQDKSGLPNDRFSAERPEGSISTLTIQRTEQRDSAMYRCASSLTEAGGADTQYFGPGTRLTVL.